This paragraph reports one T cell receptor (beta chain). Deletions cut 5 bases from V and 6 bases from J, with 19 bases between. The CDR3 is made up of 16 amino acids. Germline V CDR1 and CDR2: MGHDK, SYGVNS. This record belongs to a study of shared clonotypes between healthy human individuals. Turning to the study itself: Donors had three CD4 naive, three CD4 memory, two CD8 naive and one CD8 memory plate apiece.

Only in-frame clones appear in the TCRdb table, and some are missing; sequencing was by immunoSEQ multiplex PCR. The sample contains over a million clones, approximately 98.5% of which appear only once. The sample was naive CD4+ T cells sorted from blood. Noted subset: CD45RA+ positively selected. This chain uses TRBV25-1 with TRBJ1-4; tentatively, D is TRBD1 (5 bases). The sequence was collected from a man younger than 40 in good health. This CDR3 reads CASSISWIGGYEKLFF. Written as DNA, the CDR3 is TGTGCCAGCAGTATATCGTGGATTGGGGGGTATGAAAAACTGTTTTTT.